One sample yielded the 27 T cell receptor beta chains listed below, sequenced in a study of T-cell memory formation after mild COVID-19. TCRdb used MiXCR to reprocess the 5' RACE reads, holding one entry per CDR3 protein. The sample consists of under 300,000 distinct CDR3 sequences, more than 15% of them appearing once. Material for sequencing was PBMCs or a T cell subset sorted from them (not recorded which). These receptors were taken from a young man who had mild COVID-19 (a few samples of this study predate the infection). Cell type and time point are not known.

This clonotype was counted between two and nine times. The chain carries TRBV12-3 or TRBV12-4 and TRBJ2-3, with 12 bases identical to TRBD2. This CDR3 spans 19 amino acids. Trimming cost V 0 bases and J 0 bases; bases outside gene matches: 7. The CDR3 bases are TGTGCCAGCAGTTTAGCCCGGACTAGCGGGGCAACTAGCACAGATACGCAGTATTTT. Translated, it gives CASSLARTSGATSTDTQYF.

This clonotype has ten or more counts. J is TRBJ2-2 and V is TRBV7-3; D not resolved. The CDR3 totals 14 residues. Germline-derived CDR1 and CDR2 are SGHTA and FQGTGA. The V and J ends lost 3 bases and 2 bases respectively, with 7 bases between them. In DNA form, the CDR3 reads TGTGCCAGCAGCTTCGGACCTAACACCGGGGAGCTGTTTTTT. Amino acids: CASSFGPNTGELFF. The full variable domain, rest sourced from reference TRBV7-3 and TRBJ2-2, is GAGVSQTPSNKVTEKGKYVELRCDPISGHTALYWYRQSLGQGPEFLIYFQGTGAADDSGLPNDRFFAVRPEGSVSTLKIQRTERGDSAVYLCASSFGPNTGELFFGEGSRLTVL.

The chain recombines TRBV28 with TRBJ2-3; 8 positions match TRBD2. The trim removed 3 bases at V and 2 bases at J, leaving 13 bases unmatched. This CDR3 is 18 amino acids long. Germline V CDR1 and CDR2: MDHEN, SYDVKM. The CDR3 here is CASSFPILAGKPTDTQYF. The CDR3 DNA reads TGTGCCAGCAGTTTCCCTATTTTAGCGGGGAAGCCCACAGATACGCAGTATTTT.

This clonotype was seen ten or more times. The chain employs TRBV7-9 and TRBJ2-7; 13 bases agree with TRBD2. The V segment lost 4 bases and the J segment 0 bases; nucleotides outside the gene matches: 3. Germline V gene data show CDR1 as SEHNR and CDR2 as FQNEAQ (reference sequence). The CDR3 is 16 amino acids. In nucleotides, the CDR3 is TGTGCCAGCAGCTCTCGGACTAGCGGGGGCTCCTACGAGCAGTACTTC. Its protein is CASSSRTSGGSYEQYF.

The chain joins TRBV28 to TRBJ2-1; D uncertain. The CDR3 length is 12 residues. Germline V gene sequence: CDR1 MDHEN, CDR2 SYDVKM. V gave up 7 bases and J gave up 3 bases, with 7 bases separating them. CDR3 sequence (DNA): TGTGCCAGCACCATAGACTACAATGAGCAGTTCTTC. This translates into CASTIDYNEQFF.

V gene TRBV12-3 or TRBV12-4 combines with J gene TRBJ2-3, with 8 bases lining up with TRBD1. The junction had 15 bases not matched to a gene; V was cut back by 4 bases and J by 6 bases. There are 17 residues in the CDR3. The CDR3 protein is CASSSNEDRDRLDTQYF. The DNA of the CDR3 is TGTGCCAGCAGTTCAAACGAGGACAGGGACCGGCTTGATACGCAGTATTTT.

This chain uses TRBV3-1 with TRBJ2-7, with TRBD1 identical over 9 bases. CDR1 LGHDT and CDR2 YNNKEL come from the germline V gene (reference sequence). The J segment lost 6 bases and the V segment lost 4 bases, leaving 10 bases of the junction unmatched. This CDR3 spans 15 amino acids. The CDR3 DNA follows: TGTGCCAGCAGCCGCACCGGGACAGGGTTACGCGAGCAGTACTTC. Translation: CASSRTGTGLREQYF.

Ten or more counts support this clonotype. The chain couples TRBV5-1 to TRBJ1-1; TRBD1 matches 7 bases. From germline, CDR1 is SGHRS and CDR2 YFSETQ. With V trimmed by 2 bases and J by 8 bases, 3 bases remained unmatched. The CDR3 totals 12 residues. As DNA, the CDR3 is TGCGCCAGCAGCTTACAGGGGTCCGAAGCTTTCTTT. This translates into CASSLQGSEAFF.

This clonotype was observed a few times. The rearrangement joins TRBV5-1 to TRBJ1-1; 7 nucleotides agree with TRBD1. This CDR3 is built from 15 residues. Germline V gene sequence: CDR1 SGHRS, CDR2 YFSETQ. The V and J ends lost 3 bases and 2 bases, in that order; junction bases with no gene match: 7. Here the CDR3 reads CASSYRGSLNTEAFF. CDR3 sequence (DNA): TGCGCCAGCAGCTACAGGGGCAGCTTAAACACTGAAGCTTTCTTT.

Worth noting for this clonotype: Compared with germline, one end of the junction differs, possibly owing to a read error. This chain uses TRBV4-1 with TRBJ2-7; TRBD2 matches at 7 bases. There are 17 residues in the CDR3. The germline CDR1 and CDR2 sequences are MGHRA and YSYEKL. The CDR3 DNA reads TGCACCAGCAGCCGATATTCCATCGGCGGGGGTTCCTACGAGCAGTACTTC. Its protein is CTSSRYSIGGGSYEQYF.

The CDR3 loop is CASSIRDRGTDTQYF. CDR3 bases: TGTGCCAGTAGTATCCGCGACAGGGGCACAGATACGCAGTATTTT. This rearrangement joins TRBV19 to TRBJ2-3; the match to TRBD1 covers 7 bases. Germline-derived CDR1 and CDR2 are LNHDA and SQIVND (reference sequence). The CDR3 consists of 15 residues. The V segment lost 3 bases and the J segment 1 base; nucleotides outside the gene matches: 4.

The table lists this clonotype with a few counts. CDR3 sequence reads: CSALRGGTANTEAFF. In nucleotides, the CDR3 is TGCAGTGCTCTCCGAGGGGGGACAGCGAACACTGAAGCTTTCTTT. The chain uses TRBV20-1 and TRBJ1-1; TRBD1 matches 7 bases. CDR1 and CDR2 from the germline V gene are DFQATT and SNEGSKA (reference sequence). The ends lost 5 bases at V and 1 base at J; junction bases unmatched: 10. This CDR3 contains 15 residues.

The gene calls are TRBV10-1 and TRBJ2-1; no firm D call. This CDR3 is built from 15 residues. V gave up 3 bases and J gave up 0 bases, with 9 bases separating them. CDR1 is WNHNN and CDR2 is SYGVQD in the germline V gene (reference sequence). CDR3 bases: TGCGCCAGCAGTGATCCTCTGGGCTCCTACAATGAGCAGTTCTTC. Translating it yields CASSDPLGSYNEQFF.

The rearrangement links TRBV11-2 to TRBJ2-7; 8 positions match TRBD1. The CDR3 sequence is 16 residues long. Germline assignment: CDR1 SGHAT and CDR2 FQNNGV. V was clipped by 5 bases and J by 5 bases; unmatched bases: 14. CDR3 loop: CASSPLRGQGRHEQYF. CDR3 DNA: TGTGCCAGCAGCCCACTCAGGGGGCAGGGGCGCCACGAGCAGTACTTC.

This clonotype was detected only a few times. The junction does not match germline at one end; this may be a read error. The chain recombines TRBV25-1 with TRBJ2-7; 11 positions match TRBD1. The CDR3 extends over 14 amino acids. Germline V gene data show CDR1 as MGHDK and CDR2 as SYGVNS. CDR3 sequence (DNA): TGTGCCACCAGTGGGGACAGGGGGTCCTACGAGCAGTACTTC. This encodes CATSGDRGSYEQYF.

This chain joins TRBV3-1 and TRBJ2-3; 8 bases are shared with TRBD1. The V segment lost 2 bases and the J segment 10 bases; nucleotides outside the gene matches: 11. The germline gives CDR1 LGHDT, CDR2 YNNKEL (reference sequence). This CDR3 has 15 amino acids. The CDR3 loop reads CASSQPGQEPNAQYF. CDR3 DNA sequence: TGTGCCAGCAGCCAACCGGGACAGGAGCCGAATGCGCAGTATTTT.

The table lists this clonotype with many counts. This rearrangement joins TRBV7-2 to TRBJ2-7; D gene unclear. This CDR3 spans 13 amino acids. The germline V and J ends were trimmed by 4 bases and 2 bases, with 9 bases remaining between them. Germline CDR1 SGHTA, CDR2 FQGNSA. The DNA of the CDR3 is TGTGCCAGCAGCTCGCGACGCGCCTACGAGCAGTACTTC. This sequence encodes CASSSRRAYEQYF.

This clonotype was counted many times. The CDR3 DNA sequence: TGTGCCAGCAGTTCCCGGGGGGGGCACGGAGATACGCAGTATTTT. It specifies CASSSRGGHGDTQYF. This sequence joins TRBV7-6 and TRBJ2-3; 8 bases map to TRBD2. V shed 6 bases, J shed 5 bases, and the junction held 10 bases outside the gene matches. The length of the CDR3 is 15 residues. Germline values: CDR1 SGHVS, CDR2 FNYEAQ.

This clonotype was detected many times. The rearrangement joins TRBV5-6 to TRBJ2-1; the match to TRBD2 covers 9 bases. V lost 3 bases to trimming and J lost 6 bases; unmatched junction nucleotides: 7. The CDR3 extends over 15 amino acids. Germline CDR1 SGHDT, CDR2 YYEEEE. Written as DNA, the CDR3 is TGTGCCAGCAGCTCGGGGGAGCGGGGGGTCAATGAGCAGTTCTTC. This sequence encodes CASSSGERGVNEQFF.

The chain has TRBV5-1 and TRBJ1-1; TRBD1 agrees at 10 bases. The J segment lost 4 bases and the V segment lost 4 bases, leaving 4 bases of the junction unmatched. Germline V gene sequence: CDR1 SGHRS, CDR2 YFSETQ. CDR3 length: 14 amino acids. The CDR3 loop is CASSGDRGGTEAFF. The CDR3 coding sequence is TGCGCCAGCAGCGGGGACAGGGGAGGCACTGAAGCTTTCTTT.

The V call is TRBV29-1, the J call TRBJ2-1; 8 bases align to TRBD2. The CDR3 runs 16 residues. V trimming: 6 bases; J trimming: 5 bases; junction bases outside the gene matches: 15. Per the germline V gene, CDR1 is SQVTM and CDR2 is ANQGSEA. The CDR3 sequence is CSVGRLAIGGNNEQFF. CDR3 nucleotide sequence: TGCAGCGTCGGCAGACTAGCGATAGGCGGGAACAATGAGCAGTTCTTC.

The chain links TRBV20-1 to TRBJ2-5; 9 bases fit TRBD2. The V segment lost 0 bases and the J segment 9 bases; nucleotides outside the gene matches: 14. This CDR3 spans 16 amino acids. CDR1 is DFQATT and CDR2 is SNEGSKA in the germline V gene (reference sequence). CDR3 in amino acids: CSARDPLAGPPEPQYF. The CDR3 coding sequence is TGCAGTGCTAGAGATCCCCTAGCGGGGCCCCCGGAGCCCCAGTACTTC.

This clonotype was recorded a few times. The chain recombines TRBV16 with TRBJ1-1; 7 positions agree with TRBD1. From germline, CDR1 is KGHSY and CDR2 FQNENV. The V segment lost 2 bases and the J segment 0 bases; nucleotides outside the gene matches: 6. This CDR3 spans 16 amino acids. DNA for the CDR3: TGTGCCAGCAGCCAAATCCGGACAGGCTTGAACACTGAAGCTTTCTTT. Translating it yields CASSQIRTGLNTEAFF.

The sample holds a few counts of this clonotype. The DNA is omitted, as the CDR3 cannot be located on it reliably, and the CDR3 follows TCRdb's listing. This rearrangement joins TRBV12-3 or TRBV12-4 to TRBJ1-5. The CDR3 extends over 15 residues, inclusive of both ends. The CDR3 region is CASSTVQRYFGPQHF.

The genes are TRBV6-1 and TRBJ2-1; a possible D gene is TRBD1 (6 bases). The CDR3 sequence is 11 residues long. CDR1 and CDR2 from the germline V gene are MNHNS and SASEGT. The V gene lost 3 bases and the J gene lost 15 bases, with 12 bases spanning the gap. The CDR3 nucleotides read TGTGCCAGCAGTGAGATGGGGGCCCCGTTCTTC. Protein: CASSEMGAPFF.

The chain is built from TRBV7-2 and TRBJ1-4, with D unresolved. Germline V gene lookup returns CDR1 SGHTA and CDR2 FQGNSA. CDR3 length equals 15 residues. V was cut by 4 bases and J by 6 bases, with 15 bases left in between. CDR3 in DNA: TGTGCCAGCAGCTCGGTGAAAGGATATGATGAAAAACTGTTTTTT. Its translation is CASSSVKGYDEKLFF.

This clonotype was counted only a few times. The chain recombines TRBV7-2 with TRBJ1-1; D call uncertain. V was cut by 1 base and J by 8 bases, with 11 bases left in between. CDR1 is SGHTA, CDR2 FQGNSA, per germline. This CDR3 has 13 amino acids. The CDR3 loop is CASSLVGSEEAFF. The DNA for the CDR3 is TGTGCCAGCAGCTTAGTCGGAAGTGAAGAAGCTTTCTTT.